This TCR beta chain was sequenced during a study of T cell clonality in common variable immunodeficiency. Overall study findings and caveats: Shared TCRbeta clones were fewer between CVID subjects than controls. In common variable immunodeficiency, TCR beta chains reportedly carried fewer deletions and N-nucleotide insertions. Compared with healthy controls, CVID subjects showed increased TCRbeta clonality, mostly in about a third.

Assay: immunoSEQ multiplex PCR; the TCRdb copy retains only in-frame clones and omits some. The data list approximately 44,000 clones, none observed once; 2.8% falls to the top ten. Germline assignment: CDR1 KGHSH and CDR2 LQKENI. The length of the CDR3 is 15 residues. J was trimmed by 8 bases and V by 0 bases; bases with no gene match: 7. This clone was counted ten times or more. What it binds is unknown. The sequenced fragment ends 3 residues before the CDR3 boundary, so the rest is inferred from the germline J gene. V is TRBV18 and J is TRBJ2-1, with 7 bases fitting TRBD2. This clonotype was obtained from a person aged 18 to 75 in good health. The sample was peripheral blood mononuclear cells. The CDR3 region is CASSPPAGSEDEQFF. Partial CDR3 DNA: TGTGCCAGCTCACCACCAGCGGGAAGTGAGGATGAG.